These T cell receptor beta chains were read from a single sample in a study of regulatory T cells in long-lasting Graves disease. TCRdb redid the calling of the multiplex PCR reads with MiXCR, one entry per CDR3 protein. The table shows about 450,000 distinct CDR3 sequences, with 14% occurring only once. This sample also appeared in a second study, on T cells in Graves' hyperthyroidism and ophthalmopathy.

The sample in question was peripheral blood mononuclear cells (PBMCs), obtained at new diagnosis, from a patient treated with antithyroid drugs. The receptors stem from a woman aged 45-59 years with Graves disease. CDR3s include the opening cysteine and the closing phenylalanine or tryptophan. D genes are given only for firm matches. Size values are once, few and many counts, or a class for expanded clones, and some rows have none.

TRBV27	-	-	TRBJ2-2	CASSNPPSYTGELFF	TGTGCCAGCAGTAACCCTCCTAGCTACACCGGGGAGCTGTTTTTT
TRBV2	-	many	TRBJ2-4	CASSSGTTGDIQYF	TGTGCCAGCAGTTCCGGGACAACGGGGGACATTCAGTACTTC
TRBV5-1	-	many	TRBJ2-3	CASSWGGRRDTQYF	TGCGCCAGCAGCTGGGGAGGTAGGAGAGATACGCAGTATTTT
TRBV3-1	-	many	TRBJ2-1	CASSQGRGGEQFF	TGTGCCAGCAGCCAGGGGCGCGGAGGGGAGCAGTTCTTC
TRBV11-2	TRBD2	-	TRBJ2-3	CASSLEFPRGGGTTDTQYF	TGTGCCAGCAGCTTAGAATTCCCCCGGGGGGGAGGGACCACAGATACGCAGTATTTT
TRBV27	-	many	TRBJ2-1	CASNYPSDEQFF	TGTGCCAGCAATTATCCTAGCGATGAGCAGTTCTTC
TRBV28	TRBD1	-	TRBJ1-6	CASSLGGQGYSPLHF	TGTGCCAGCAGTTTAGGAGGACAGGGTTATTCACCCCTCCACTTT
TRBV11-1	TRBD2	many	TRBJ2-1	CASSLVLAGNEQFF	TGTGCCAGCAGCTTAGTACTAGCGGGTAATGAGCAGTTCTTC
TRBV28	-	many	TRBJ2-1	CASSSPWGRIQDNEQFF	TGTGCCAGCAGTTCCCCTTGGGGTAGGATTCAAGACAATGAGCAGTTCTTC
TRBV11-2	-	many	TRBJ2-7	CASSLGGQNYEQYF	TGTGCCAGCAGCTTAGGGGGACAAAACTACGAGCAGTACTTC
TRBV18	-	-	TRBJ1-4	CASSPYDLGGGNEKLFF	TGTGCCAGCTCACCTTACGACCTCGGGGGAGGTAATGAAAAACTGTTTTTT
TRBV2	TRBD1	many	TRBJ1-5	CASRGTGGQPQHF	TGTGCCAGCAGGGGAACAGGGGGTCAGCCCCAGCATTTT
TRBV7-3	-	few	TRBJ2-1	CASSLLAAPLWGHNEQFF	TGTGCCAGCAGCCTCCTGGCCGCCCCCCTTTGGGGCCACAATGAGCAGTTCTTC
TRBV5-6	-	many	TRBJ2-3	CASVRETDTQYF	TGTGCCAGCGTACGGGAAACAGATACGCAGTATTTT
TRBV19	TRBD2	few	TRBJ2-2	CASSIERGSDTGELFF	TGTGCCAGTAGTATTGAACGCGGGAGCGACACCGGGGAGCTGTTTTTT
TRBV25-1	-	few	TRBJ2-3	CASRGGARGDTQYF	TGTGCCAGCAGGGGCGGGGCCCGTGGAGATACGCAGTATTTT
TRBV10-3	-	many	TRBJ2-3	CAITPGGVITDTQYF	TGTGCCATCACTCCAGGCGGGGTGATCACAGATACGCAGTATTTT
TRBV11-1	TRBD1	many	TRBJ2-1	CASSVLGGTGAYNEQFF	TGTGCCAGCAGCGTATTAGGGGGGACAGGGGCCTACAATGAGCAGTTCTTC
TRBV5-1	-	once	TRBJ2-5	CASSFDGNSQETQYF	TGCGCCAGCAGTTTTGACGGTAATTCGCAAGAGACCCAGTACTTC
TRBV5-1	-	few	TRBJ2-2	CASRGPGALTGELFF	TGCGCCAGCAGGGGACCGGGGGCATTGACCGGGGAGCTGTTTTTT
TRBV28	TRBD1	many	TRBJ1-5	CASSLTGLSQPQHF	TGTGCCAGCAGTTTGACAGGGCTTAGTCAGCCCCAGCATTTT
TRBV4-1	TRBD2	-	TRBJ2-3	CASSHPGLAGPHTQYF	TGCGCCAGCAGCCATCCGGGACTAGCGGGTCCGCATACGCAGTATTTT
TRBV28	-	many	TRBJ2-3	CASSEDLTDTQYF	TGTGCCAGCAGTGAGGACCTCACAGATACGCAGTATTTT